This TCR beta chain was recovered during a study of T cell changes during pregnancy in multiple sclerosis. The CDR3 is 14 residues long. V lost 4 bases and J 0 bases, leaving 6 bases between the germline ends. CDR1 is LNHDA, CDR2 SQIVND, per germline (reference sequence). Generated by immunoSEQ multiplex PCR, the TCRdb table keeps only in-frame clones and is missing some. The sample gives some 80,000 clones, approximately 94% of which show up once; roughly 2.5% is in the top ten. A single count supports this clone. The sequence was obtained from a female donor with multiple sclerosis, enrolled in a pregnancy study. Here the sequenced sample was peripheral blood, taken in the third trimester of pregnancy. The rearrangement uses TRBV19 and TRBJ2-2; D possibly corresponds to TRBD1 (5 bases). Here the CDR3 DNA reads TGTGCCAGTAGTAGGACACCGAACACCGGGGAGCTGTTTTTT. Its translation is CASSRTPNTGELFF.